Listed below are T cell receptor beta chains from one sample, sequenced in a study of cytomegalovirus exposure and HLA in healthy donors. TCRdb's table, derived via immunoSEQ multiplex PCR, lists solely in-frame clones and lacks some. The sample comprises around 60,000 clones, about 96% of which are singletons, and more than 0.9% rests with the top ten. Sequencing used PBMCs. The receptor source for this set is a woman aged 18-29 years in good health and CMV-seronegative. Both conserved end residues are part of each CDR3. The D gene is left open where the match is weak. Clone sizes are given selectively: once, few, many, or a class where the clone is expanded.

abundance,v_gene,j_gene,d_gene,CDR3aa,CDR3nt
-,TRBV5-4,TRBJ2-3,TRBD2,CASSRGLAGSTDTQYF,TGTGCCAGCAGCCGGGGACTAGCGGGGAGCACAGATACGCAGTATTTT
-,TRBV7-2,TRBJ2-5,TRBD2,CASSLGPGGLGETQYF,TGTGCCAGCAGCTTAGGTCCGGGGGGGTTAGGAGAGACCCAGTACTTC
-,TRBV27,TRBJ2-1,TRBD2,CASSWREAYNEQFF,TGTGCCAGCAGTTGGCGGGAGGCCTACAATGAGCAGTTCTTC
-,TRBV18,TRBJ2-7,TRBD1,CASSDYRGASPYEQYF,TGTGCCAGCTCAGACTACAGGGGGGCGTCTCCCTACGAGCAGTACTTC
-,TRBV5-1,TRBJ1-3,-,CASSLGESRNTIYF,TGCGCCAGCAGCTTGGGGGAGAGCCGAAACACCATATATTTT
-,TRBV4-3,TRBJ2-3,-,CASSQEGHRTDTQYF,TGCGCCAGCAGCCAAGAGGGCCATCGGACAGATACGCAGTATTTT
-,TRBV15,TRBJ1-1,-,CATSNTRTLGMNTEAFF,TGTGCCACCAGCAATACCCGGACTCTAGGCATGAACACTGAAGCTTTCTTT
-,TRBV6-5,TRBJ1-4,-,CASSYSRLPAGKLFF,TGTGCCAGCAGTTACTCGCGGCTCCCGGCGGGGAAACTGTTTTTT
-,TRBV28,TRBJ2-7,TRBD2,CASSAGGAYEQYF,TGTGCCAGCAGTGCGGGAGGGGCCTACGAGCAGTACTTC
-,TRBV29-1,TRBJ2-1,-,CSAPPRGGSYNEQFF,TGCAGCGCCCCCCCTAGAGGGGGCTCCTACAATGAGCAGTTCTTC
once,TRBV5-4,TRBJ1-5,-,CASSQGGLHGNQPQHF,TGTGCCAGCAGCCAAGGAGGGCTGCATGGCAATCAGCCCCAGCATTTT
-,TRBV4-1,TRBJ2-1,TRBD1,CASSPRTGLGEQFF,TGCGCCAGCAGCCCGAGGACAGGGCTGGGTGAGCAGTTCTTC
-,TRBV5-5,TRBJ1-1,TRBD1,CASSLGGQGAFTEAFF,TGTGCCAGCAGCTTAGGGGGACAGGGGGCGTTCACTGAAGCTTTCTTT
-,TRBV4-3,TRBJ1-2,TRBD1,CASSQEGPGGYGYTF,TGCGCCAGCAGCCAGGAGGGGCCAGGGGGCTATGGCTACACCTTC
-,TRBV15,TRBJ2-7,-,CATSPDSSYEQYF,TGTGCCACCAGCCCCGACAGCTCCTACGAGCAGTACTTC
-,TRBV5-1,TRBJ2-3,TRBD2,CASSPLAGGADTQYF,TGCGCCAGCAGCCCGTTAGCGGGGGGGGCAGATACGCAGTATTTT
-,TRBV5-4,TRBJ2-7,-,CASSPLGGRYEQYF,TGTGCCAGCAGCCCCCTCGGGGGAAGGTACGAGCAGTACTTC
-,TRBV27,TRBJ1-1,-,CASSFGQGLTEAFF,TGTGCCAGCAGTTTTGGGCAGGGCCTCACTGAAGCTTTCTTT
-,TRBV29-1,TRBJ2-3,-,CSVAAPRVGGGPTDTQYF,TGCAGCGTTGCCGCCCCACGGGTGGGGGGTGGGCCCACAGATACGCAGTATTTT
-,TRBV5-3,TRBJ2-2,-,CARSPRGGELFF,TGTGCCAGAAGCCCGAGGGGGGGGGAGCTGTTTTTT
-,TRBV11-2,TRBJ1-1,-,CASSRAGFTEAFF,TGTGCCAGCAGCCGAGCAGGGTTCACTGAAGCTTTCTTT
-,TRBV7-2,TRBJ2-4,TRBD2,CASSPSAGKHIQYF,TGTGCCAGCAGCCCCTCAGCGGGAAAACACATTCAGTACTTC
-,TRBV4-2,TRBJ1-2,-,CASSQTTGQLPPNYGYTF,TGTGCCAGCAGCCAAACCACCGGACAGCTCCCTCCTAACTATGGCTACACCTTC
-,TRBV2,TRBJ2-5,TRBD2,CASRPTAGLPETQYF,TGTGCCAGCAGACCGACAGCGGGACTACCAGAGACCCAGTACTTC
-,TRBV7-9,TRBJ2-1,TRBD2,CASSLYGPLGRGGPGEQFF,TGTGCCAGCAGCTTATATGGACCCCTGGGGCGGGGGGGCCCCGGGGAGCAGTTCTTC
-,TRBV18,TRBJ1-1,TRBD1,CASSRVPGQGRITEAFF,TGTGCCAGCTCACGAGTCCCGGGACAGGGGAGGATAACTGAAGCTTTCTTT
-,TRBV6-5,TRBJ2-7,TRBD1,CASNKDRGAHEQYF,TGTGCCAGCAACAAAGACAGGGGCGCCCACGAGCAGTACTTC
-,TRBV19,TRBJ1-5,TRBD1,CASSPPGTGFGNQPQHF,TGTGCCAGTAGTCCCCCCGGGACAGGGTTTGGCAATCAGCCCCAGCATTTT
-,TRBV7-6,TRBJ2-5,-,CGSSFLYPARETQYF,TGTGGCAGCAGCTTTCTTTACCCCGCGCGGGAGACCCAGTACTTC
-,TRBV7-9,TRBJ2-1,TRBD2,CASSPMGGGAYNEQFF,TGTGCCAGCAGCCCCATGGGCGGGGGGGCCTACAATGAGCAGTTCTTC
-,TRBV6-5,TRBJ1-1,TRBD1,CASTPGQGSAEAFF,TGTGCCAGCACCCCGGGACAGGGGTCGGCTGAAGCTTTCTTT
-,TRBV7-3,TRBJ2-5,TRBD2,CASSLAGGLQETQYF,TGTGCCAGCAGCTTAGCGGGGGGGCTCCAAGAGACCCAGTACTTC
-,TRBV19,TRBJ1-3,-,CASRTQGSGNTIYF,TGTGCCAGTAGAACACAGGGATCTGGAAACACCATATATTTT
-,TRBV4-3,TRBJ1-3,TRBD1,CASSQAGTDSGNTIYF,TGCGCCAGCAGCCAAGCCGGGACAGACTCTGGAAACACCATATATTTT
-,TRBV9,TRBJ2-1,-,CASSPRGAYNEQFF,TGTGCCAGCAGCCCCCGGGGGGCATACAATGAGCAGTTCTTC
-,TRBV4-3,TRBJ1-4,TRBD1,CASSQGDRANEKLFF,TGCGCCAGCAGCCAAGGGGACAGGGCTAATGAAAAACTGTTTTTT
-,TRBV28,TRBJ2-3,TRBD1,CASSFVGQVTDTQYF,TGTGCCAGCAGTTTTGTGGGACAGGTCACAGATACGCAGTATTTT
-,TRBV2,TRBJ1-1,-,CASRIGGEAFF,TGTGCCAGCCGAATCGGGGGTGAAGCTTTCTTT
-,TRBV28,TRBJ2-3,-,CASSFGLPQYF,TGTGCCAGCAGTTTTGGGCTCCCTCAGTATTTT
-,TRBV2,TRBJ2-7,-,CASRALGDWNSYEQYF,TGTGCCAGCAGAGCCCTGGGGGACTGGAACTCCTACGAGCAGTACTTC
-,TRBV2,TRBJ2-5,TRBD2,CASSGLAGGKTQYF,TGTGCCAGCAGTGGACTAGCGGGGGGGAAGACCCAGTACTTC
-,TRBV19,TRBJ1-2,-,CASRAATYGYTF,TGTGCCTCCAGGGCAGCAACTTATGGCTACACCTTC